This T cell receptor beta chain was identified in a study of OX40 agonist ivuxolimab in advanced cancers. Study context: Patients received the agonistic anti-OX40 (CD134) antibody ivuxolimab. The study enrolled dose-escalation patients with hepatocellular carcinoma, melanoma, renal cell or head and neck cancer. General study points: In the 0.1 to 3.0 mg/kg range, CD4+ and CD8+ blood T cells had expanded clonally by week 6. Expanded clones tended on average to be more numerous among CD8+ T cells than CD4+.

Regarding this clone: The antigen is undetermined. The same CDR3 can be traced to other DNA sequences in this sample.

TCRdb keeps only in-frame clones here, not all; method: immunoSEQ multiplex PCR. The sample consists of around 57,000 clones, 80% to 95% of them appearing once. Germline V gene data show CDR1 as SGDLS and CDR2 as YYNGEE. V was trimmed by 2 bases and J by 3 bases, leaving 4 bases between them. This CDR3 spans 12 amino acids. The TCR sequence derives from an adult with an advanced solid tumor such as melanoma, head and neck, liver or kidney cancer. The chain carries TRBV9 and TRBJ2-3, with D uncertain. Sequenced here: CD4+ or CD8+ T cells sorted from blood, sampled in a trial of the OX40 agonist ivuxolimab. The CDR3 DNA reads TGTGCCAGCAGCGTCAATACAGATACGCAGTATTTT. Encoded protein: CASSVNTDTQYF.